The T cell receptor beta chain under discussion was sequenced for a study of T cell clonotyping in hematopoietic cell transplantation. Study-wide results and limits: CD4 and CD8 repertoire contributions could not be separated without sorting. Broader posttransplant TCR repertoire diversity was predicted by graft donor and pretransplant recipient Inverse Simpson Index values. At the given depth, recipient repertoires were over 95% de novo clonotypes. After transplant, recipient diversity fell while pathologically expanded clonotypes grew through day 180.

TCRdb's table, derived via immunoSEQ multiplex PCR, lists solely in-frame clones and lacks some. The sample includes approximately 8,400 clones, under 70% of them seen just once. This clone was counted between two and nine times. Its target is not known. This sequence was found in a male patient in his sixties who had an allogeneic stem cell transplant from an unrelated donor, so the T cells may come from the graft donor. Some clones in this sample may be carry-over from other donors' samples. The sequenced sample was peripheral blood mononuclear cells, obtained 100 days after allogeneic stem cell transplant.

The CDR3 region is CASSLSPGVGSYEQYF. The CDR3 region has the DNA TGTGCCAGCAGTTTATCGCCAGGGGTTGGGTCCTACGAGCAGTACTTC. This rearrangement joins TRBV27 to TRBJ2-7, with D tentatively TRBD1 (6 bases). The CDR3 loop spans 16 amino acids. Germline CDR1 reads MNHEY; CDR2 reads SMNVEV (reference sequence). V was trimmed by 0 bases and J by 1 base, leaving 13 bases between them.